These 14 T cell receptor beta chains were sequenced from one sample in a study of CDR3 diversity in severe acne. TCRdb reprocessed the PCR reads via MiXCR and lists one record per CDR3 protein. Of about 85,000 distinct CDR3 sequences in the sample, 45% to 50% are singletons; the top ten hold roughly a tenth. The sample was blood. These receptors originate from a male donor in good health, serving as a control.

The genes are TRBV11-2 and TRBJ2-6; D unclear. V lost 1 base to trimming and J lost 0 bases, with 4 bases between them. Germline V lookup: CDR1 SGHAT, CDR2 FQNNGV. The CDR3 is 15 residues long. The DNA of the CDR3 is TGTGCCAGCAGCTTAGGAAACTCTGGGGCCAACGTCCTGACTTTC. Its translation is CASSLGNSGANVLTF.

The chain couples TRBV25-1 to TRBJ1-5; D uncertain. The germline V gene has CDR1 MGHDK and CDR2 SYGVNS. Between the trimmed V and J ends, which lost 6 bases and 7 bases, there was a span of 10 bases. The CDR3 runs 12 residues. The CDR3 sequence: CASRDLGQPQHF. The CDR3 DNA reads as TGTGCCAGCAGAGATTTAGGACAGCCCCAGCATTTT.

This clonotype was recorded many times. The genes are TRBV2 and TRBJ2-6; D is possibly TRBD2 (5 bases). The length of the CDR3 is 17 residues. Germline CDR1 is SNHLY and CDR2 is FYNNEI. V shed 10 bases and J shed 0 bases, with 19 bases lying between them. CDR3 residues: CATLGERTYSGANVLTF. Written as DNA, the CDR3 is TGTGCCACCCTCGGGGAGCGGACTTACTCTGGGGCCAACGTCCTGACTTTC.

The gene calls are TRBV7-9 and TRBJ2-5; 7 bases agree with TRBD1. Germline CDR1 and CDR2: SEHNR and FQNEAQ (reference sequence). This CDR3 is 14 amino acids long. V lost 5 bases, J lost 5 bases, and 8 bases stayed unmatched. The CDR3 protein is CASSRTGDGETQYF. CDR3 nucleotides: TGTGCCAGCAGCCGAACAGGGGACGGGGAGACCCAGTACTTC.

The chain couples TRBV5-1 to TRBJ2-7, with 11 bases aligning to TRBD2. Trimming at V came to 4 bases and at J to 7 bases, leaving 10 bases not matched to a gene. The V gene's germline CDR1 is SGHRS and CDR2 YFSETQ. The CDR3 totals 15 residues. The CDR3 DNA sequence: TGCGCCAGCAGCCTTGCCCCTAGCGGGAGGAATGAGCAGTACTTC. This translates into CASSLAPSGRNEQYF.

This clonotype was counted ten times or more. This chain connects TRBV7-9 to TRBJ1-3; TRBD1 matches at 9 bases. The germline CDR1 and CDR2 sequences are SEHNR and FQNEAQ (reference sequence). J lost 1 base, V lost 1 base, and 2 bases had no gene match. The CDR3 covers 16 residues. CDR3 DNA sequence: TGTGCCAGCAGCTTAGGGGACAGGGTTTCTGGAAACACCATATATTTT. Protein product: CASSLGDRVSGNTIYF.

J is TRBJ2-5 and V is TRBV29-1; D is possibly TRBD1 (5 bases). There are 14 residues in the CDR3. CDR1 and CDR2 from the germline V gene are SQVTM and ANQGSEA. V was shortened by 1 base and J by 4 bases, with 13 bases between the two germline ends. CDR3 DNA: TGCAGCGTTGAAGGGCAAGGGGATCGAGAGACCCAGTACTTC. Protein product: CSVEGQGDRETQYF.

This clonotype appeared a single time. The conserved phenylalanine or tryptophan normally closing the CDR3 is absent here, so this likely arose from a read error. This sequence joins TRBV11-2 and TRBJ1-1; D is uncertain. Germline V gene data show CDR1 as SGHAT and CDR2 as FQNNGV. CDR3 length equals 14 residues. Trimming stripped 5 bases from V and 10 bases from J, with 20 bases between. The CDR3 sequence is CASSPGRPIAGAFS. Written as DNA, the CDR3 is TGTGCCAGCAGCCCCGGACGGCCAATTGCTGGAGCTTTCTCT.

This chain uses TRBV6-7 with TRBJ2-7, with 10 positions matching TRBD1. Being an ORF, TRBV6-7 has a function that is uncertain. The CDR3 is made up of 16 amino acids. V dropped 4 bases and J dropped 3; count of bases not matched to a gene: 9. Here the CDR3 DNA reads TGTGCCAGCAGTTCCCCCGTAGGGACAGGGGTCTACGAGCAGTACTTC. Protein product: CASSSPVGTGVYEQYF.

As to this clonotype: One junction end does not reproduce the germline sequence, and a read error may be involved. The chain uses TRBV6-4 and TRBJ1-6; 9 nucleotides line up with TRBD1. This CDR3 is 11 amino acids long. CDR1 and CDR2 (germline): MRHNA, SNTAGT. The CDR3 nucleotides are TGTGCCATCAGTGAAGGGACAGGGAATGACTTT. Its protein product is CAISEGTGNDF.

This clonotype was counted ten times or more. Because the CDR3 is missing its conserved closing phenylalanine or tryptophan, this is likely a read error. The DNA is omitted, as the CDR3 cannot be located on it reliably, and the CDR3 follows TCRdb's listing. CDR3 sequence: CASSLLQP. This chain joins TRBV5-1 and TRBJ2-7. The CDR3 comprises 8 residues, both ends counted. CDR1 is SGHRS, CDR2 YFSETQ, per germline.

This clonotype is termed medium-sized (0.01 to 0.1%). V is TRBV7-9 and J is TRBJ2-1; 7 bases align to TRBD1. Germline CDR1 SEHNR, CDR2 FQNEAQ (reference sequence). With 5 bases clipped from V and 4 bases from J, the junction kept 8 bases outside the gene matches. The CDR3 is 15 amino acids. The DNA of the CDR3 is TGTGCCAGCAGCATACGACAGGGATGGTACAATGAGCAGTTCTTC. Amino acid sequence: CASSIRQGWYNEQFF. Based on the CDR3 plus reference TRBV7-9 and TRBJ2-1, the full variable domain is DTGVSQNPRHKITKRGQNVTFRCDPISEHNRLYWYRQTLGQGPEFLTYFQNEAQLEKSRLLSDRFSAERPKGSFSTLEIQRTEQGDSAMYLCASSIRQGWYNEQFFGPGTRLTVL.

This clonotype was counted many times. The gene calls are TRBV6-6 and TRBJ1-2; D gene uncertain. V lost 4 bases, J lost 2 bases, and 8 bases lay in between. The germline V gene encodes CDR1 MNHNY and CDR2 SVGAGI (reference sequence). The CDR3 runs 13 residues. The CDR3 loop is CASSSTENYGYTF. CDR3 DNA: TGTGCCAGCAGTTCGACGGAGAACTATGGCTACACCTTC.

The chain uses TRBV10-3 and TRBJ2-1; TRBD1 matches at 8 bases. Trimming took 10 bases from V and 8 from J; bases not matched to a gene: 16. Germline assignment: CDR1 ENHRY and CDR2 SYGVKD. The CDR3 has 15 amino acids. The CDR3 nucleotides read TGTGCCAGCAGCGAAGACAGGGGCGGAAGCGATGAGCAGTTCTTC. It is translated as CASSEDRGGSDEQFF.